The following is a T cell receptor (beta chain) sequence with its context. The length of the CDR3 is 14 residues. V lost 1 base, J lost 8 bases, and 3 bases stayed unmatched. CDR1 and CDR2 from the germline V gene are SGHNT and YENEEA. The data stem from a study of control samples from healthy donors and cancer patients. This table comes from immunoSEQ multiplex PCR, and its TCRdb copy is limited to in-frame clones, with some not included. The table lists about 73,000 clones, around 94% of them singletons, with under 7.5% in the top ten. Sample: blood. The chain joins TRBV11-3 to TRBJ2-1; TRBD1 agrees at 9 bases. This TCR derives from a woman aged 40 to 50 in good health. The CDR3 here is CASSLADRGHEQFF. CDR3 nucleotides: TGTGCCAGCAGCTTAGCGGACAGGGGCCATGAGCAGTTCTTC. The full variable domain, with the rest looked up from reference TRBV11-3 and TRBJ2-1, is EAGVVQSPRYKIIEKKQPVAFWCNPISGHNTLYWYLQNLGQGPELLIRYENEEAVDDSQLPKDRFSAERLKGVDSTLKIQPAELGDSAVYLCASSLADRGHEQFFGPGTRLTVL.